This is a list of T cell receptor beta chains from one sample in a study of technical replicates of blood from a few donors. The data were produced by immunoSEQ multiplex PCR, yet TCRdb's version contains in-frame clones alone and is incomplete. The sample records 65,000 to 90,000 clones, roughly 93% being singletons. The material sequenced was T cells isolated from PBMCs. These receptors all stem from a human donor in good health. Each CDR3 is given with its conserved first and last residue. The D gene is left open where the match is weak. Clone sizes are given selectively: once, few, many, or a class where the clone is expanded.

TRBJ2-2 | TRBD2 | TRBV5-1 | - | CASSIASGTNTGELFF | TGCGCCAGCAGCATAGCGAGCGGGACGAACACCGGGGAGCTGTTTTTT
TRBJ2-5 | TRBD1 | TRBV7-9 | - | CASSPQGFQTQYF | TGTGCCAGCAGCCCACAGGGGTTTCAGACCCAGTACTTC
TRBJ1-6 | TRBD1 | TRBV11-3 | - | CASSLVWTGNNSPLHF | TGTGCCAGCAGCTTAGTCTGGACAGGGAATAATTCACCCCTCCACTTT
TRBJ1-5 | TRBD1 | TRBV10-2 | once | CASSELGQAARGNQPQHF | TGCGCCAGCAGTGAGTTAGGACAGGCGGCGCGGGGCAATCAGCCCCAGCATTTT
TRBJ2-1 | - | TRBV6-5 | - | CASSYSTAGNEQFF | TGTGCCAGCAGTTACTCGACAGCTGGGAATGAGCAGTTCTTC
TRBJ2-2 | TRBD2 | TRBV6-5 | - | CASSYGRSGGELFF | TGTGCCAGCAGTTACGGGCGTAGCGGGGGGGAGCTGTTTTTT
TRBJ2-1 | TRBD2 | TRBV28 | - | CASTSAGMLTSYNEQFF | TGTGCCAGCACCTCAGCGGGAATGTTAACATCCTACAATGAGCAGTTCTTC
TRBJ1-2 | TRBD1 | TRBV7-9 | - | CASSLGAGGGYGYTF | TGTGCCAGCAGCTTAGGGGCAGGGGGCGGCTATGGCTACACCTTC
TRBJ2-2 | TRBD1 | TRBV10-1 | - | CASSELPDRFRDANTGELFF | TGCGCCAGCAGTGAGCTCCCGGACAGGTTCCGAGACGCGAACACCGGGGAGCTGTTTTTT
TRBJ1-2 | - | TRBV7-8 | - | CASSLATGIDYGYTF | TGTGCCAGCAGCTTAGCGACAGGTATAGACTATGGCTACACCTTC
TRBJ1-1 | - | TRBV2 | - | CASRGPGRGVAFF | TGTGCCAGCAGAGGACCTGGACGGGGGGTGGCTTTCTTT
TRBJ2-7 | TRBD1 | TRBV2 | - | CASAGTGSEYEQYF | TGTGCCAGCGCCGGGACAGGTAGTGAGTACGAGCAGTACTTC
TRBJ2-2 | - | TRBV29-1 | once | CSVPLTGELFF | TGCAGCGTCCCCCTCACCGGGGAGCTGTTTTTT
TRBJ1-4 | TRBD1 | TRBV6-1 | - | CASRETGEGEKLFF | TGTGCCAGCAGGGAGACAGGGGAAGGCGAAAAACTGTTTTTT
TRBJ2-7 | TRBD1 | TRBV6-1 | - | CASSAQDRGQEQYF | TGTGCCAGCAGTGCTCAGGACAGGGGACAAGAGCAGTACTTC
TRBJ1-4 | TRBD1 | TRBV6-5 | - | CASSGRDRGGKLFF | TGTGCCAGCAGTGGACGGGACAGGGGAGGAAAACTGTTTTTT
TRBJ1-2 | - | TRBV28 | - | CASIHTGPTNYGYTF | TGTGCCAGCATTCATACAGGGCCCACTAACTATGGCTACACCTTC
TRBJ1-2 | TRBD1 | TRBV9 | - | CASSVGTGGHGYTF | TGTGCCAGCAGCGTAGGGACAGGGGGACATGGCTACACCTTC
TRBJ2-3 | - | TRBV5-1 | - | CASSANPAVTDTQYF | TGCGCCAGCAGCGCTAACCCGGCGGTCACAGATACGCAGTATTTT
TRBJ1-2 | TRBD1 | TRBV12-5 | - | CASGLSRGQGAIPLPGYTF | TGTGCTAGTGGTTTGTCCCGCGGACAGGGGGCCATCCCCCTGCCGGGCTACACCTTC
TRBJ2-2 | - | TRBV28 | - | CASNYPGELFF | TGTGCCAGCAACTACCCCGGGGAGCTGTTTTTT